Below are 32 T cell receptor beta chains sequenced from a single sample in a study of shared clonotypes between healthy human individuals. Assay used: immunoSEQ multiplex PCR; TCRdb lists only in-frame clones, some missing. The sample gives some 980,000 clones, over 60% of which show up once; approximately 1.5% is in the top ten. Sequenced: memory CD4+ T cells sorted from blood. The subset here: CD45RA-negative fraction. Every receptor here comes from a man younger than 35 in good health.

V usage is TRBV6-5 and J usage is TRBJ2-7; no definite D call. Germline V gene data show CDR1 as MNHEY and CDR2 as SVGAGI. Trimming stripped 11 bases from V and 3 bases from J, with 20 bases between. The CDR3 is 14 residues long. CDR3 sequence: CARSPRVHSYEQYF. Written as DNA, the CDR3 is TGTGCCCGTTCCCCGAGAGTACACAGCTACGAGCAGTACTTC.

V usage is TRBV18 and J usage is TRBJ2-5; 8 bases fit TRBD1. The CDR3 is 16 amino acids. The trim removed 2 bases at V and 4 bases at J, leaving 9 bases unmatched. Germline CDR1 and CDR2: KGHSH and LQKENI. The DNA of the CDR3 is TGTGCCAGCTCACCAATCTCCCAGGGGGCTGGAGAGACCCAGTACTTC. Translated: CASSPISQGAGETQYF.

The chain joins TRBV18 to TRBJ2-7, with a tentative D call TRBD2 (7 bases). Deletions cut 3 bases from V and 0 bases from J, with 15 bases between. Germline V lookup: CDR1 KGHSH, CDR2 LQKENI. The CDR3 is 16 amino acids. The CDR3 reads CASSPTRGGDSYEQYF. CDR3 coding DNA: TGTGCCAGCTCACCGACGAGAGGGGGGGACTCCTACGAGCAGTACTTC.

About this clone itself: This sample includes further DNA sequences coding for the same CDR3. This chain uses TRBV27 with TRBJ2-7; tentatively, D is TRBD2 (5 bases). CDR1 is MNHEY and CDR2 is SMNVEV in the germline V gene (reference sequence). V was clipped by 0 bases and J by 2 bases, with 11 bases between them. The CDR3 is 15 residues long. CDR3 nucleotide sequence: TGTGCCAGCAGTTTATCGTCGGGAACCCCCTACGAGCAGTACTTC. As protein: CASSLSSGTPYEQYF.

CDR3 sequence (DNA): TGTGCCAGCTTAAGGAATTCTAACACTGAAGCTTTCTTT. Encoded protein: CASLRNSNTEAFF. The chain employs TRBV18 and TRBJ1-1; D is unclear. The CDR3 is made up of 13 amino acids. V lost 7 bases to trimming and J lost 2 bases, with 11 bases between them. Germline lookup yields CDR1 KGHSH and CDR2 LQKENI.

This sequence joins TRBV7-8 and TRBJ1-5, with unresolved D. Germline assignment: CDR1 SGHVS and CDR2 FQNEAQ. There are 14 residues in the CDR3. Trimming shortened V by 5 bases and J by 0 bases, and 8 bases separated the two germline ends. DNA for the CDR3: TGTGCCAGCAGCCCTGGAACTAGCAATCAGCCCCAGCATTTT. This encodes CASSPGTSNQPQHF.

The rearrangement joins TRBV5-4 to TRBJ2-3, with 8 bases matching TRBD2. V dropped 3 bases and J dropped 6; count of bases not matched to a gene: 3. The germline CDR1 and CDR2 sequences are SGHNT and YYREEE (reference sequence). The CDR3 loop spans 13 amino acids. CDR3 in DNA: TGTGCCAGCAGCTCGAGACTAGCGGATACGCAGTATTTT. Amino acids: CASSSRLADTQYF. Filled out from reference TRBV5-4 and TRBJ2-3, the complete variable domain reads ETGVTQSPTHLIKTRGQQVTLRCSSQSGHNTVSWYQQALGQGPQFIFQYYREEENGRGNFPPRFSGLQFPNYSSELNVNALELDDSALYLCASSSRLADTQYFGPGTRLTVL.

This chain joins TRBV6-1 and TRBJ2-7; D not certain. CDR1 is MNHNS, CDR2 SASEGT, per germline. This CDR3 contains 13 residues. With 4 bases removed from V and 0 bases from J, the gap between germline ends came to 7 bases. The DNA of the CDR3 is TGTGCCAGCAGTGCTTTAAGCTCCTACGAGCAGTACTTC. Its protein product is CASSALSSYEQYF.

The genes are TRBV28 and TRBJ2-2, with 7 bases fitting TRBD2. The V and J ends lost 2 bases and 5 bases, in that order; junction bases with no gene match: 8. Germline-derived CDR1 and CDR2 are MDHEN and SYDVKM. The CDR3 has 16 residues. The chain's CDR3 is CASSLGSGRGTGELFF. For the CDR3, the DNA is TGTGCCAGCAGTTTAGGGTCAGGGCGGGGGACCGGGGAGCTGTTTTTT.

As to this clone: The same CDR3 is also encoded by other DNA sequences in this sample. This chain joins TRBV6-1 and TRBJ2-3; the D is unclear. V was shortened by 3 bases and J by 2 bases, with 6 bases between the two germline ends. This CDR3 region has 13 residues. Germline V gives CDR1 MNHNS, CDR2 SASEGT. The CDR3 region has the DNA TGTGCCAGCAGTGAGAGGTACACAGATACGCAGTATTTT. It specifies CASSERYTDTQYF.

This clone was observed a handful of times. The CDR3 bases are TGTGCCAGCAGTGCAGGTACAGGGTCGGGCGAGCAGTACTTC. The encoded protein is CASSAGTGSGEQYF. V is TRBV6-1 and J is TRBJ2-7, with D possibly matching TRBD1 (6 bases). The CDR3 contains 14 residues. V gave up 4 bases and J gave up 6 bases, with 16 bases separating them. Germline CDR1 and CDR2: MNHNS and SASEGT.

The V gene is TRBV4-3, the J gene TRBJ2-1, with a weak D call TRBD2 (6 bases). Germline V gene lookup returns CDR1 LGHNA and CDR2 YSLEER. V was cut by 6 bases and J by 1 base, with 10 bases left in between. The CDR3 contains 14 residues. The CDR3 bases are TGCGCCAGCAGTCTGAGCGGGTCCTACAATGAGCAGTTCTTC. Translating gives CASSLSGSYNEQFF.

The chain recombines TRBV10-1 with TRBJ2-7; D possibly corresponds to TRBD2 (6 bases). CDR1 and CDR2 (germline): WNHNN, SYGVQD (reference sequence). Between the trimmed V and J ends, which lost 0 bases and 5 bases, there was a span of 17 bases. This CDR3 has 16 amino acids. The CDR3 DNA sequence: TGCGCCAGCAGTGAGTCCCGGACCCCAGGAGGGAACGAGCAGTACTTC. Translated: CASSESRTPGGNEQYF.

The rearrangement uses TRBV10-3 and TRBJ2-2; 9 bases map to TRBD2. Germline assignment: CDR1 ENHRY and CDR2 SYGVKD. Trimming at V came to 6 bases and at J to 5 bases, leaving 4 bases not matched to a gene. CDR3 length: 14 residues. The DNA for the CDR3 is TGTGCCATCAGAGACCTAGCGGGGACCGGGGAGCTGTTTTTT. Its translation: CAIRDLAGTGELFF.

This clone was counted a few times. The chain couples TRBV6-5 to TRBJ1-2; TRBD1 might be the D (6 bases). Germline V CDR1 and CDR2: MNHEY, SVGAGI. The CDR3 runs 11 residues. The V and J ends lost 5 bases and 10 bases respectively, with 11 bases between them. The chain's CDR3 is CASSEQGFYTF. The CDR3 DNA follows: TGTGCCAGCAGTGAACAGGGTTTCTACACCTTC.

The V call is TRBV30, the J call TRBJ2-3; TRBD1 is a possible D gene (7 bases). V was clipped by 5 bases and J by 0 bases, with 15 bases between them. The CDR3 contains 15 residues. Germline V gene lookup returns CDR1 GTSNPN and CDR2 SVGIG (reference sequence). CDR3 nucleotide sequence: TGTGCCTGGGATGCGGGACAGTATAGCACAGATACGCAGTATTTT. Translating gives CAWDAGQYSTDTQYF.

The rearrangement joins TRBV5-1 to TRBJ2-3; D remains unclear. Germline CDR1 and CDR2: SGHRS and YFSETQ. The CDR3 loop spans 14 amino acids. The V gene lost 2 bases and the J gene lost 0 bases, with 7 bases spanning the gap. The CDR3 spells CASSLRPSTDTQYF. The CDR3 DNA sequence: TGCGCCAGCAGCTTACGCCCGAGCACAGATACGCAGTATTTT.

The chain links TRBV18 to TRBJ1-4; no definite D call. Per the germline V gene, CDR1 is KGHSH and CDR2 is LQKENI. The CDR3 has 14 residues. Trimming left V 0 bases short and J 8 bases short, with 10 bases between. The CDR3 DNA reads TGTGCCAGCTCACCACCAATTGGGGTGGAAAAACTGTTTTTT. It translates to CASSPPIGVEKLFF.

V gene TRBV2 combines with J gene TRBJ2-1, with D uncertain. Trimming removed 5 bases at V and 14 bases at J, with 10 bases between. In germline, CDR1 is SNHLY, CDR2 FYNNEI. The CDR3 runs 10 residues. CDR3 sequence (DNA): TGTGCCAGCAGTTACCGGAGAGAGTTCTTC. This codes for CASSYRREFF.

This clone was found once. The rearrangement links TRBV28 to TRBJ1-6, with 10 bases aligning to TRBD1. CDR3 size: 16 residues. V lost 2 bases, J lost 9 bases, and 7 bases stayed unmatched. Germline V gene sequence: CDR1 MDHEN, CDR2 SYDVKM. CDR3 coding DNA: TGTGCCAGCAGTTTACTTCCGGGACAGGGGTCTTCACCCCTCCACTTT. It encodes CASSLLPGQGSSPLHF.

With respect to this clone: A far larger clone is a single base away, which makes a read error likely. The gene calls are TRBV28 and TRBJ2-3; perhaps TRBD2 as D (7 bases). Trimming took 8 bases from V and 8 from J, leaving 14 bases between them. CDR1 and CDR2 from the germline V gene are MDHEN and SYDVKM. The CDR3 length is 12 residues. The chain's CDR3 is CASGKGEGTQYF. The CDR3 nucleotides read TGTGCCAGCGGGAAGGGGGAGGGTACGCAGTATTTT.

The chain joins TRBV6-1 to TRBJ1-5, with D possibly being TRBD1 (6 bases). Between the trimmed V and J ends, which lost 4 bases and 9 bases, there was a span of 16 bases. Germline V gene data show CDR1 as MNHNS and CDR2 as SASEGT. The CDR3 contains 14 residues. The CDR3 protein is CASSVQEGTMPQHF. CDR3 in DNA: TGTGCCAGCAGTGTCCAGGAGGGGACAATGCCCCAGCATTTT.

This clone occurred a few times. This chain uses TRBV11-2 with TRBJ2-2; 9 nucleotides line up with TRBD2. CDR1 SGHAT and CDR2 FQNNGV come from the germline V gene. J lost 6 bases, V lost 1 base, and 9 bases had no gene match. The CDR3 totals 17 residues. The CDR3 protein is CASSLGSSGIGAGELFF. The CDR3, as DNA: TGTGCCAGCAGCTTAGGCTCTAGCGGGATCGGCGCCGGGGAGCTGTTTTTT.

This clone was counted between two and nine times. J is TRBJ2-7 and V is TRBV5-6, with D possibly matching TRBD2 (6 bases). The CDR3 is made up of 15 amino acids. CDR1 and CDR2 (germline): SGHDT, YYEEEE. Trimming removed 2 bases at V and 3 bases at J, with 15 bases between. CDR3 sequence reads: CASSFSGTAGYEQYF. In DNA form, the CDR3 reads TGTGCCAGCAGCTTCTCCGGGACTGCGGGCTACGAGCAGTACTTC.

The genes are TRBV4-2 and TRBJ2-7, with 10 nucleotides matching TRBD1. The germline V gene has CDR1 LGHNA and CDR2 YNFKEQ. CDR3 length: 16 amino acids. The trim removed 5 bases at V and 2 bases at J, leaving 9 bases unmatched. The CDR3 nucleotides are TGTGCCAGCAGCGAACCGCCGGGACAGGGGCCCTACGAGCAGTACTTC. Translating it yields CASSEPPGQGPYEQYF.

This chain uses TRBV18 with TRBJ2-2; TRBD1 might be the D (5 bases). Between the trimmed V and J ends, which lost 2 bases and 1 base, there was a span of 8 bases. Germline V CDR1 and CDR2: KGHSH, LQKENI. This CDR3 has 15 amino acids. The CDR3 DNA reads TGTGCCAGCTCACCAATAGGACAGAACACCGGGGAGCTGTTTTTT. Its translation is CASSPIGQNTGELFF.

The rearrangement uses TRBV28 and TRBJ1-5; 9 bases fit TRBD1. The V gene's germline CDR1 is MDHEN and CDR2 SYDVKM. After removal of 0 bases from V and 6 bases from J, the junction contained 15 bases not matched to a gene. The CDR3 runs 19 residues. CDR3 DNA sequence: TGTGCCAGCAGTTTATGGTTGGGACAGGGCGGAACTAGCGGTCAGCCCCAGCATTTT. Its protein product is CASSLWLGQGGTSGQPQHF.

The chain uses TRBV6-1 and TRBJ1-1; D might be TRBD1 (6 bases). The ends were cut back, 2 bases at V and 4 bases at J, with 8 bases in the middle. The CDR3 spans 13 residues. The V gene's germline CDR1 is MNHNS and CDR2 SASEGT. CDR3 sequence: CASSENRATEAFF. The CDR3 region has the DNA TGTGCCAGCAGTGAAAACAGGGCCACTGAAGCTTTCTTT.

The rearrangement uses TRBV9 and TRBJ2-1, with D uncertain. V gave up 0 bases and J gave up 6 bases, with 13 bases separating them. This CDR3 is built from 15 residues. Looked up from germline, CDR1 is SGDLS and CDR2 is YYNGEE. In DNA form, the CDR3 reads TGTGCCAGCAGCGTAGCCCCAGATCGCGCCAATGAGCAGTTCTTC. As protein: CASSVAPDRANEQFF.

In regard to this clone: Additional DNA sequences in this sample encode the identical CDR3. This CDR3 reads CASSVAGGSTEAFF. The CDR3 DNA reads TGTGCCAGCAGCGTAGCGGGGGGCAGCACTGAAGCTTTCTTT. The chain links TRBV9 to TRBJ1-1, with TRBD1 as a possible D gene (6 bases). The CDR3 is 14 amino acids. V lost 0 bases and J lost 4, with 10 bases in between. Germline CDR1 SGDLS, CDR2 YYNGEE.

The CDR3 sequence is CASSDLAGGSEQYF. The CDR3 nucleotides read TGCGCCAGCAGTGACCTAGCGGGGGGATCCGAGCAGTACTTC. The V call is TRBV10-2, the J call TRBJ2-7, with 11 bases matching TRBD2. Germline lookup yields CDR1 WSHSY and CDR2 SAAADI. The CDR3 runs 14 residues. With V trimmed by 3 bases and J by 6 bases, 4 bases remained unmatched.

The chain employs TRBV5-1 and TRBJ2-3; D call uncertain. Trimming cost V 3 bases and J 1 base, with 9 bases left between them. CDR1 SGHRS and CDR2 YFSETQ come from the germline V gene. This CDR3 region has 14 residues. CDR3 sequence (DNA): TGCGCCAGCAGCTACGGGTCCCGCACAGATACGCAGTATTTT. Amino acid sequence: CASSYGSRTDTQYF.